This T cell receptor (beta chain) was observed in a study of T cells in Graves' hyperthyroidism and ophthalmopathy. General study results and limits: From stable hyperthyroidism, ophthalmopathy was separated by a 13 V-J model.

This clonotype was recorded many times. What it binds is unknown. It was RNA transcripts that yielded the amplified TCR beta CDR3 regions. The HTBI primer set served for first-round RT-PCR of the TCR CDR3. TCRdb re-called the multiplex PCR reads with MiXCR, one entry per CDR3 protein. Of 640,000 or so distinct CDR3 sequences in the sample, roughly 14% are singletons; the top ten hold 4% to 5.5%. This sequence was found in a woman aged 40 to 50 with Graves' ophthalmopathy. The source material was blood.

The CDR3 nucleotides are TGTGCCAGCAGTTTAGGTCGCAGGGAAGAGACCCAGTACTTC. This gives the protein CASSLGRREETQYF. The chain combines TRBV12-3 or TRBV12-4 with TRBJ2-5; weak D call: TRBD1 (5 bases). The CDR3 has 14 residues. V was trimmed by 1 base and J by 3 bases, leaving 9 bases between them.